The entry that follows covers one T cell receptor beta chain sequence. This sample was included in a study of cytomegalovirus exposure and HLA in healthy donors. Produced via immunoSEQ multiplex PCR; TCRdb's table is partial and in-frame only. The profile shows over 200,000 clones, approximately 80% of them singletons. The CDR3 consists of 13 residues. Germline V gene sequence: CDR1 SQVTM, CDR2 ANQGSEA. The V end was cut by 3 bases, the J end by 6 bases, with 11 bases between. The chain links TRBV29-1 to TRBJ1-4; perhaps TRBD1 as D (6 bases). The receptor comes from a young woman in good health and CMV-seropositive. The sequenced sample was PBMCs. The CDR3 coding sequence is TGCAGCGTTGACGAACAGGGAGATGAAAAACTGTTTTTT. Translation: CSVDEQGDEKLFF.